One and the same sample provided the 4 T cell receptor beta chains below, sequenced in a study of spatial heterogeneity in lung cancer. Overall study results and limits: Intratumoral expanded alpha and beta TCR counts were found to track tumor mutation counts.

These receptors have no identified antigens. Described time point: sample taken at primary tumor resection. TCRdb independently ran MiXCR on the 5' RACE reads; one entry per CDR3 protein. The sample records about 100,000 distinct CDR3 sequences, nearly 4.5% being singletons. The sequencing used lung tumor tissue, collected at surgery. Receptor source: a male donor with early-stage non-small cell lung cancer.

This clonotype was found a few times. The J gene is TRBJ2-1, the V gene TRBV27, with 7 bases fitting TRBD2. Germline CDR1 reads MNHEY; CDR2 reads SMNVEV (reference sequence). The CDR3 is 13 residues long. J was trimmed by 5 bases and V by 7 bases; bases with no gene match: 5. This CDR3 reads CASMAGVNNEQFF. The CDR3 nucleotides read TGTGCCAGCATGGCGGGAGTGAACAATGAGCAGTTCTTC.

The sample holds a few counts of this clonotype. J is TRBJ2-7 and V is TRBV4-1, with D unresolved. Germline assignment: CDR1 MGHRA and CDR2 YSYEKL. The ends were cut back, 3 bases at V and 6 bases at J, with 18 bases in the middle. This CDR3 comprises 15 residues. The CDR3 DNA is TGCGCCAGCAGCCAGAGTTCTTTTGGGTATGGCGAGCAGTACTTC. Amino acids: CASSQSSFGYGEQYF.

At least ten counts were recorded for this clonotype. V gene TRBV7-9 combines with J gene TRBJ2-2; no clear D gene. CDR3 length equals 12 residues. Trimming left V 5 bases short and J 6 bases short, with 7 bases between. Germline-derived CDR1 and CDR2 are SEHNR and FQNEAQ (reference sequence). This CDR3 reads CASSPVSGELFF. The CDR3 nucleotides read TGTGCCAGCAGCCCCGTGTCCGGGGAGCTGTTTTTT.

This clonotype was seen a few times. The V gene is TRBV9, the J gene TRBJ1-3; possible D gene TRBD1, 5 bases. Trimming stripped 0 bases from V and 0 bases from J, with 10 bases between. The CDR3 has 16 amino acids. CDR1 is SGDLS, CDR2 YYNGEE, per germline. CDR3 DNA: TGTGCCAGCAGCGTAGATGGGACGCCCTCTGGAAACACCATATATTTT. Protein sequence: CASSVDGTPSGNTIYF.